Shown below are 26 T cell receptor beta chains from a single sample sequenced in a study of cytomegalovirus exposure and HLA in healthy donors. The repertoire was sequenced with immunoSEQ multiplex PCR; TCRdb's copy has only in-frame clones and lacks some. This table has roughly 330,000 clones, roughly 87% appearing once. The sequenced material came from PBMCs. These receptors were taken from a woman in her twenties or thirties in good health and CMV-seropositive.

The chain links TRBV28 to TRBJ2-7; TRBD1 aligns across 7 bases. Germline values: CDR1 MDHEN, CDR2 SYDVKM. V shed 8 bases and J 7 bases; nucleotides not matched to a gene: 11. The CDR3 covers 13 residues. The CDR3 spells CASETHRGGEQYF. The CDR3 DNA sequence: TGTGCCAGCGAAACTCACAGGGGTGGTGAGCAGTACTTC.

The V call is TRBV28, the J call TRBJ1-1; TRBD1 matches 8 bases. CDR3 length equals 14 residues. Looked up from germline, CDR1 is MDHEN and CDR2 is SYDVKM. Losses at the gene ends were 6 bases for V and 1 base for J; bases not matched to a gene: 4. Here the CDR3 reads CASSPGTGNTEAFF. The CDR3 region has the DNA TGTGCCAGCAGCCCCGGGACAGGGAACACTGAAGCTTTCTTT.

The chain links TRBV30 to TRBJ2-3; 8 bases are shared with TRBD2. Germline assignment: CDR1 GTSNPN and CDR2 SVGIG (reference sequence). The length of the CDR3 is 13 residues. The ends lost 4 bases at V and 5 bases at J; junction bases unmatched: 5. The CDR3 loop is CAWNQRERDTQYF. The CDR3 nucleotides are TGTGCCTGGAACCAGCGGGAGCGAGATACGCAGTATTTT.

The chain couples TRBV6-5 to TRBJ1-1; the D gene is possibly TRBD1 (6 bases). This CDR3 comprises 12 residues. V lost 4 bases and J 3 bases, leaving 6 bases between the germline ends. Germline CDR1 MNHEY, CDR2 SVGAGI. CDR3 in DNA: TGTGCCAGCAGTTGGACAGACACTGAAGCTTTCTTT. Protein: CASSWTDTEAFF.

This chain links TRBV6-4 with TRBJ1-4, with D possibly TRBD1 on 5 matching bases. The germline CDR1 and CDR2 sequences are MRHNA and SNTAGT. The V end was cut by 4 bases, the J end by 7 bases, with 13 bases between. There are 14 residues in the CDR3. CDR3 nucleotides: TGTGCCAGCAGTGGTGGGGGGGTCTCTGAAAAACTGTTTTTT. Translated, it gives CASSGGGVSEKLFF.

The V gene is TRBV4-2, the J gene TRBJ2-6, with D possibly being TRBD1 (5 bases). The CDR3 runs 16 residues. V was pared by 1 base and J by 4 bases, with 11 bases between. Germline V lookup: CDR1 LGHNA, CDR2 YNFKEQ. This chain's CDR3 is CASSQVGQSGANVLTF. The CDR3 DNA reads as TGTGCCAGCAGCCAAGTGGGGCAGTCCGGGGCCAACGTCCTGACTTTC.

This clone was observed a handful of times. V is TRBV4-1 and J is TRBJ1-1; D is uncertain. Germline V CDR1 and CDR2: MGHRA, YSYEKL. The CDR3 is 12 residues long. Between the trimmed V and J ends, which lost 3 bases and 3 bases, there was a span of 5 bases. The CDR3: CASSQGDTEAFF. The CDR3 DNA reads TGCGCCAGCAGCCAGGGAGACACTGAAGCTTTCTTT.

The chain couples TRBV6-1 to TRBJ1-2; unclear D gene. Germline V lookup: CDR1 MNHNS, CDR2 SASEGT. CDR3 length: 13 amino acids. The V end was cut by 6 bases, the J end by 3 bases, with 11 bases between. CDR3: CASRKKEDYGYTF. The CDR3 DNA follows: TGTGCCAGCAGAAAAAAAGAAGACTATGGCTACACCTTC.

The chain has TRBV7-3 and TRBJ1-1; 9 bases are a match to TRBD1. Germline CDR1 reads SGHTA; CDR2 reads FQGTGA. The length of the CDR3 is 15 residues. J gave up 3 bases and V 2 bases, and 4 bases lay outside the gene matches. The CDR3 spells CASSLYRGRDTEAFF. CDR3 nucleotides: TGTGCCAGCAGCTTATACAGGGGGCGCGACACTGAAGCTTTCTTT.

This chain links TRBV5-4 with TRBJ2-1, with TRBD1 matching 8 bases. This CDR3 comprises 13 residues. Per germline, CDR1 SGHNT and CDR2 YYREEE (reference sequence). Trimming removed 4 bases from V and 10 bases from J; junction bases left unmatched: 7. Here the CDR3 reads CASSAGQGAEQFF. The CDR3 DNA reads as TGTGCCAGCAGCGCCGGACAGGGAGCCGAGCAGTTCTTC.

The chain carries TRBV6-5 and TRBJ1-6; the D gene is possibly TRBD1 (6 bases). The CDR3 runs 14 residues. V was cut by 2 bases and J by 8 bases, with 10 bases left in between. Per germline, CDR1 MNHEY and CDR2 SVGAGI. The chain's CDR3 is CASSYGAGDSPLHF. The CDR3 DNA reads as TGTGCCAGCAGTTACGGAGCAGGGGATTCACCCCTCCACTTT.

The chain couples TRBV9 to TRBJ2-7; TRBD2 matches at 7 bases. This CDR3 comprises 15 residues. CDR1 is SGDLS, CDR2 YYNGEE, per germline. With 0 bases clipped from V and 2 bases from J, the junction kept 5 bases outside the gene matches. CDR3 sequence reads: CASSVVAGWTYEQYF. The CDR3 DNA reads as TGTGCCAGCAGCGTAGTAGCGGGTTGGACCTACGAGCAGTACTTC.

This chain joins TRBV28 and TRBJ2-3, with 9 bases aligning to TRBD2. The length of the CDR3 is 16 residues. From germline, CDR1 is MDHEN and CDR2 SYDVKM. With V trimmed by 6 bases and J by 3 bases, 10 bases remained unmatched. The CDR3 here is CASSLYAGGKTDTQYF. CDR3 coding DNA: TGTGCCAGCAGCCTTTATGCGGGGGGGAAGACAGATACGCAGTATTTT.

The chain uses TRBV5-1 and TRBJ1-1; possible D gene TRBD1, 5 bases. The V end lost 0 bases, the J end lost 1 base, and 13 bases lay between the germline ends. CDR1 is SGHRS and CDR2 is YFSETQ in the germline V gene. The CDR3 totals 16 residues. The CDR3 nucleotides read TGCGCCAGCAGCTTGGCAGGGTACCGTCGGAACACTGAAGCTTTCTTT. This codes for CASSLAGYRRNTEAFF.

J is TRBJ2-2 and V is TRBV6-1, with D possibly being TRBD1 or TRBD2 (6 bases each). CDR1 and CDR2 from the germline V gene are MNHNS and SASEGT. The CDR3 is 13 amino acids. V lost 6 bases and J lost 5, with 10 bases in between. CDR3 residues: CASRGGGTGELFF. CDR3 bases: TGTGCCAGCAGAGGAGGGGGGACCGGGGAGCTGTTTTTT.

The V call is TRBV28, the J call TRBJ2-7, with TRBD1 as a possible D gene (5 bases). The CDR3 runs to 14 residues. Germline-derived CDR1 and CDR2 are MDHEN and SYDVKM. V lost 6 bases, J lost 8 bases, and 20 bases lay in between. The DNA of the CDR3 is TGTGCCAGCAGGACACAGGTCTCCTCAGAGCAGCAGTACTTC. Amino acid sequence: CASRTQVSSEQQYF.

V is TRBV5-4 and J is TRBJ2-1; no reliable D call. The V gene lost 0 bases and the J gene lost 5 bases, with 12 bases spanning the gap. Germline values: CDR1 SGHNT, CDR2 YYREEE (reference sequence). CDR3 length: 15 amino acids. The chain's CDR3 is CASSLEWGFDNEQFF. DNA for the CDR3: TGTGCCAGCAGCTTGGAATGGGGTTTTGACAATGAGCAGTTCTTC.

The V and J genes are TRBV30 and TRBJ1-1; D is perhaps TRBD1 (5 bases). V dropped 4 bases and J dropped 10 bases, with 10 bases sitting between them. CDR1 is GTSNPN, CDR2 SVGIG, per germline (reference sequence). The CDR3 is made up of 10 amino acids. This chain's CDR3 is CAWIQGLAFF. DNA of the CDR3: TGTGCCTGGATCCAGGGCCTAGCTTTCTTT.

This chain joins TRBV9 and TRBJ1-1; D ambiguous. Trimming left V 0 bases short and J 6 bases short, with 12 bases between. The CDR3 is 14 amino acids. CDR1 is SGDLS, CDR2 YYNGEE, per germline. Here the CDR3 reads CASSVAGRSAEAFF. The CDR3, as DNA: TGTGCCAGCAGCGTAGCCGGTAGGTCCGCTGAAGCTTTCTTT.

This clone has just one count. The chain links TRBV30 to TRBJ1-1; the match to TRBD1 covers 9 bases. The J segment lost 9 bases and the V segment lost 3 bases, leaving 11 bases of the junction unmatched. The CDR3 runs 14 residues. CDR1 and CDR2 from the germline V gene are GTSNPN and SVGIG (reference sequence). The CDR3 DNA is TGTGCCTGGAGACTGACAGGGGGTGAGGCCAAAGCTTTCTTT. Its translation: CAWRLTGGEAKAFF.

The chain links TRBV6-4 to TRBJ2-7, with TRBD2 matching over 11 bases. Germline V CDR1 and CDR2: MRHNA, SNTAGT. CDR3 size: 18 residues. J was trimmed by 6 bases and V by 0 bases; bases with no gene match: 13. The CDR3 DNA is TGTGCCAGCAGTGACTCGGGGTCTAGCGGGAGGTCGGACGCCGAGCAGTACTTC. Its translation is CASSDSGSSGRSDAEQYF.

The chain uses TRBV4-3 and TRBJ2-1; weak D call: TRBD2 (5 bases). This CDR3 region has 18 residues. Trimming removed 1 base from V and 4 bases from J, with 20 bases in between. Looked up from germline, CDR1 is LGHNA and CDR2 is YSLEER. The CDR3 nucleotides are TGCGCCAGCAGCCAAGGTGTCGTGCGCAGGAGGTTTTACAATGAGCAGTTCTTC. This sequence encodes CASSQGVVRRRFYNEQFF.

This clone was seen a few times. The chain links TRBV5-6 to TRBJ2-5; D gene uncertain. Trimming stripped 0 bases from V and 5 bases from J, with 17 bases between. CDR1 and CDR2 (germline): SGHDT, YYEEEE. The CDR3 covers 16 residues. CDR3 DNA: TGTGCCAGCAGCTTGGCCGGGTCCACGGTTGGGGAGACCCAGTACTTC. Its translation: CASSLAGSTVGETQYF.

The chain recombines TRBV5-1 with TRBJ2-7; 15 bases are a match to TRBD2. The CDR3 has 16 amino acids. Germline V gives CDR1 SGHRS, CDR2 YFSETQ. Trimming at V came to 0 bases and at J to 5 bases, leaving 3 bases not matched to a gene. CDR3 nucleotide sequence: TGCGCCAGCAGCTTGGTGGGACTAGCGGGGGGCCACGAGCAGTACTTC. It translates to CASSLVGLAGGHEQYF.

This clone has at least ten counts. The CDR3 DNA follows: TGTGCCACCAGCAGAGACCGAGGGAGCTCCTACGAGCAGTACTTC. Protein: CATSRDRGSSYEQYF. The chain combines TRBV15 with TRBJ2-7; possible D gene TRBD2, 5 bases. V lost 0 bases and J 0 bases, leaving 9 bases between the germline ends. Germline CDR1 is LNHNV and CDR2 is YYDKDF (reference sequence). This CDR3 is built from 15 residues.

The chain carries TRBV27 and TRBJ2-7; D remains unclear. Germline loops: CDR1 MNHEY, CDR2 SMNVEV (reference sequence). CDR3 length equals 13 residues. Trimming took off 5 bases at V and 2 bases at J, with 10 bases between the two ends. This chain's CDR3 is CASSGEAPYEQYF. The CDR3 DNA reads as TGTGCCAGCAGTGGTGAGGCACCCTACGAGCAGTACTTC.